This entry describes one T cell receptor (beta chain). The antigen is not known. 60 Vbeta and 13 Jbeta primers were used in PCR. The assay was immunoSEQ multiplex PCR, and TCRdb's table has in-frame clones only and misses some. Of 150,000 to 200,000 clones listed, roughly 78% are singletons. At collection, donors were nominally healthy, but unrecorded immune exposures were probable. These data come from a study of cytomegalovirus exposure and HLA in healthy donors. Regarding the study as a whole: Productive status was seen about 90% or about 30% of the time for most TCR beta V segments in an earlier analysis. Presence/absence analyses supposed approximately even sequencing depth among donors.

Unmatched junction bases numbered 10, after V lost 8 bases and J lost 7 bases. Germline V lookup: CDR1 SGHVS, CDR2 FNYEAQ. The CDR3 is made up of 13 amino acids. The V and J genes are TRBV7-6 and TRBJ2-7; TRBD2 matches at 8 bases. The clonotype originates from a woman between 50 and 59 years old in good health and CMV-seropositive. The specimen sequenced was PBMCs. CDR3 residues: CASGKTRGGEQYF. The CDR3 region has the DNA TGTGCCAGCGGTAAAACCCGGGGGGGAGAGCAGTACTTC.